Each of the 5 T cell receptor beta chains below was sequenced from the same sample in a study of human T cells and chemical hapten exposure. Each CDR3 protein is one row after TCRdb ran MiXCR on the RACE reads. The sample gives roughly 69,000 distinct CDR3 sequences, about 10% of which show up once; about 2.5% is in the top ten. The time point is: patch test 3, about 24 weeks after DPC sensitization. Treatment reported: therapeutic diphenylcyclopropenone sensitization with weekly scalp DPC. The input for sequencing was whole blood, taken in connection with sensitization to the hapten diphenylcyclopropenone (DPC). Receptors were obtained from a woman younger than 45 with alopecia areata. Some clones in this sample may be carry-over from other donors' samples.

The genes are TRBV24-1 and TRBJ2-5, with TRBD2 as a possible D gene (6 bases). The CDR3 runs to 18 residues. Germline assignment: CDR1 KGHDR and CDR2 SFDVKD. V shed 1 base and J shed 2 bases, with 19 bases lying between them. The CDR3 protein is CATSDFVRSDGGQETQYF. The CDR3 coding sequence is TGTGCCACCAGTGATTTCGTTCGGTCTGACGGAGGGCAAGAGACCCAGTACTTC.

This clonotype has ten or more counts. V and J are TRBV6-1 and TRBJ1-2; the D gene is possibly TRBD1 (5 bases). CDR1 and CDR2 from the germline V gene are MNHNS and SASEGT. The V end was cut by 6 bases, the J end by 4 bases, with 18 bases between. This CDR3 region has 15 residues. The CDR3 DNA reads as TGTGCCAGCAGCCAAGGGGACCCAGGACGCTATGGCTACACCTTC. Protein product: CASSQGDPGRYGYTF.

The sample holds a few counts of this clonotype. The chain recombines TRBV7-8 with TRBJ1-3, with D tentatively TRBD1 (5 bases). The CDR3 runs 14 residues. V gave up 5 bases and J gave up 1 base, with 9 bases separating them. The germline V gene has CDR1 SGHVS and CDR2 FQNEAQ. CDR3 in amino acids: CASSPRDSGNTIYF. CDR3 bases: TGTGCCAGCAGCCCCAGGGATTCTGGAAACACCATATATTTT.

Concerning this clonotype itself: A much bigger clone sits one base away, suggesting this may be a read error. The chain has TRBV6-2 or TRBV6-3 and TRBJ2-1, with D possibly being TRBD2 (5 bases). Germline CDR1 is MNHEY and CDR2 is SVGEGT. V gave up 5 bases and J gave up 1 base, with 18 bases separating them. The CDR3 extends over 17 amino acids. The CDR3 is CASSPPSTDISYNEQFF. CDR3 in DNA: TGTGCCAGCAGTCCCCCTAGCACGGATATATCCTACAATGAGCAGTTCTTC.

This sequence joins TRBV7-2 and TRBJ2-7, with D possibly being TRBD1 (5 bases). The V end lost 5 bases, the J end lost 0 bases, and 11 bases lay between the germline ends. The V gene's germline CDR1 is SGHTA and CDR2 FQGNSA. This CDR3 is built from 14 residues. The CDR3 nucleotides are TGTGCCAGCAGCCCCACAGGTAACTCCTACGAGCAGTACTTC. Encoded protein: CASSPTGNSYEQYF.